The clone carrying this TCR beta chain was found once. The antigen remains unidentified. Sequenced by immunoSEQ multiplex PCR; TCRdb stores in-frame clones only, minus some. Of about 81,000 clones in the sample, roughly 80% were seen once. The sample belongs to a study of vaccination effects on CD4 cells after COVID-19. Study background: The second dose preceded post-vaccine samples by a median of 72 days. Overall study findings and caveats: Just 1 of 255 vaccine-induced clones in healthy recipients was cross-reactive.

Before any sequencing was done, the ViraFEST assay used viral peptide pools to expand antigen-specific CD4+ T cells. Having been cultured for 10 days, the cells underwent CD4+ T cell isolation. Participants each got two BNT162b2 or mRNA-1273 vaccine doses. The CDR3 is 12 amino acids. Germline V gene sequence: CDR1 LNHDA, CDR2 SQIVND (reference sequence). With 4 bases removed from V and 4 bases from J, the gap between germline ends came to 7 bases. The input for sequencing was CD4+ T cells from PBMCs cultured with HCoV-OC43 spike peptides, taken after COVID-19 vaccination. Subset specified: HCoV-OC43 spike overlapping peptide pool stimulation. The clonotype was recovered from a human donor who received a COVID-19 vaccine. The V call is TRBV19, the J call TRBJ2-5; D gene uncertain. DNA for the CDR3: TGTGCCAGTAGTAATATACGAGAGACCCAGTACTTC. As protein: CASSNIRETQYF.